Sequencing of this TCR beta chain was carried out in a study of T cell repertoires in cytomegalovirus infection. Whole-study context: Public signatures in TCR beta pointed to CMV infection and matching HLA type. Notes on the study in general: CMV-specific HLA-C-restricted TCR beta clonotypes dominated the ex vivo response.

Each CDR3 protein gets one entry after TCRdb re-called the reads with MiXCR. The repertoire has some 300,000 distinct CDR3 sequences, 9.6% of them found once; the top ten carry around 2.4%. A remark on this clonotype: Its antigen is unknown.

The sample comprised PBMCs. This TCR derives from a human donor in good health (CMV status not recorded). Some clones in this sample may be carry-over from other donors' samples.

In nucleotides, the CDR3 is TGCGCCAGCAGCCACGGGACAGGGGGAACGAGCTCTGGAAACACCATATATTTT. Protein product: CASSHGTGGTSSGNTIYF. This chain links TRBV5-1 with TRBJ1-3, with 11 bases identical to TRBD1. Germline V gene data show CDR1 as SGHRS and CDR2 as YFSETQ. After removal of 4 bases from V and 0 bases from J, the junction contained 9 bases not matched to a gene. This CDR3 region has 18 residues.